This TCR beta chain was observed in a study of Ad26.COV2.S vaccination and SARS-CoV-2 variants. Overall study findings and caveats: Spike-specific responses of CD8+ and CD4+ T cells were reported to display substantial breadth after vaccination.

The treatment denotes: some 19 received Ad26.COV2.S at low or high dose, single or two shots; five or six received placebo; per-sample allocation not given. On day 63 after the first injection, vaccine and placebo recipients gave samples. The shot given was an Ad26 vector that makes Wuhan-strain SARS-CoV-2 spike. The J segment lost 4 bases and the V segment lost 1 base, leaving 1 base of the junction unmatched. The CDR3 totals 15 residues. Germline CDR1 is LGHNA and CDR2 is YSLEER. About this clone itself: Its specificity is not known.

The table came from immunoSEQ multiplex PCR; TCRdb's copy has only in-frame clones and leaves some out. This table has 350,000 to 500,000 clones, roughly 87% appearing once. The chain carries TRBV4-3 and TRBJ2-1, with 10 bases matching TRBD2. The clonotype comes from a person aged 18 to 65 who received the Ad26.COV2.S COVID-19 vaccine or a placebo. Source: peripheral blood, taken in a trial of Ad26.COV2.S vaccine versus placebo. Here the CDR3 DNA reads TGCGCCAGCAGCCAAGTAGCGGGAGGTTACAATGAGCAGTTCTTC. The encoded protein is CASSQVAGGYNEQFF.